This record looks at one T cell receptor (beta chain) sequence and its context. Its antigen is as yet unknown. After removal of 5 bases from V and 0 bases from J, the junction contained 10 bases not matched to a gene. The CDR3 covers 15 residues. Germline assignment: CDR1 GTSNPN and CDR2 SVGIG (reference sequence). These data are taken from a study of CD4 T cells in relation to SARS-CoV-2 and coronaviruses. Unexposed donor CD4+ T cells date from 2011-2018, before the COVID-19 pandemic. Only in-frame clones appear in the TCRdb table, and some are missing; sequencing was by immunoSEQ multiplex PCR. Among 65,000 or so clones, 75% to 90% were seen once, and the ten largest hold around 1.5%. Overall study findings and caveats: Memory recall responses, not primary responses primed in culture, are what the assay detects. About 65% of donors had memory CD4+ clonotypes crossrecognizing SARS-CoV-2 and common cold coronavirus spike.

The rearrangement links TRBV30 to TRBJ2-7, with 7 bases fitting TRBD1. The clonotype was recovered from a human donor in good health. Sample: memory CD4+ T cells from PBMCs. CDR3 region: CAWEDRDQLSYEQYF. CDR3 nucleotides: TGTGCCTGGGAAGACAGGGATCAACTCTCCTACGAGCAGTACTTC.